The 26 T cell receptor beta chains reported below all come from one sample, sequenced in a study of T-cell reconstitution after alpha-beta-depleted transplantation in children. Preparing the TCRbeta library involved the use of unique molecular identifiers. One entry per CDR3 protein, called by TCRdb with MiXCR from the PCR reads. The sample holds 200,000 to 250,000 distinct CDR3 sequences, 6.5% to 9% seen once. Sequenced material: PBMCs, mostly from graft donor cells, taken 180 days after TCRalphabeta/CD19-depleted stem cell transplant. Every receptor here comes from a male patient under 18 who had a stem cell transplant for acute lymphoblastic leukemia, so the T cells may come from the graft donor.

This clonotype appeared once. V and J are TRBV19 and TRBJ2-1; no clear D gene. Germline-derived CDR1 and CDR2 are LNHDA and SQIVND (reference sequence). Trimming left V 10 bases short and J 10 bases short, with 23 bases between. The CDR3 has 14 amino acids. The CDR3 here is CAMGPGLVGREQFF. The CDR3 region has the DNA TGTGCCATGGGCCCCGGGCTAGTCGGACGGGAGCAGTTCTTC. Using reference TRBV19 and TRBJ2-1 for the parts outside the CDR3, the full variable domain is DGGITQSPKYLFRKEGQNVTLSCEQNLNHDAMYWYRQDPGQGLRLIYYSQIVNDFQKGDIAEGYSVSREKKESFPLTVTSAQKNPTAFYLCAMGPGLVGREQFFGPGTRLTVL.

This clonotype was detected many times. The genes are TRBV29-1 and TRBJ2-7; 7 positions match TRBD1. V lost 6 bases to trimming and J lost 3 bases; unmatched junction nucleotides: 2. The CDR3 runs to 11 residues. Per germline, CDR1 SQVTM and CDR2 ANQGSEA. The CDR3 bases are TGCAGCGTCGGGGACAGCTACGAGCAGTACTTC. Its protein is CSVGDSYEQYF.

This clonotype turned up a few times. This chain joins TRBV6-5 and TRBJ1-3; 7 bases are shared with TRBD1. V trimming: 2 bases; J trimming: 0 bases; junction bases outside the gene matches: 7. CDR1 is MNHEY, CDR2 SVGAGI, per germline. The CDR3 has 17 residues. The CDR3 loop reads CASSYVRGGSSGNTIYF. The DNA for the CDR3 is TGTGCCAGCAGTTACGTCAGGGGGGGCAGCTCTGGAAACACCATATATTTT.

This clonotype was observed many times. V usage is TRBV19 and J usage is TRBJ2-5; possibly TRBD2 for D (6 bases). The CDR3 extends over 13 amino acids. The germline CDR1 and CDR2 sequences are LNHDA and SQIVND (reference sequence). The germline V and J ends were trimmed by 3 bases and 5 bases, with 10 bases remaining between them. This CDR3 reads CASSIGGRETQYF. The CDR3 region has the DNA TGTGCCAGTAGTATCGGAGGGAGGGAGACCCAGTACTTC.

This chain connects TRBV2 to TRBJ1-1; 9 bases are a match to TRBD1. Germline V gene data show CDR1 as SNHLY and CDR2 as FYNNEI. Trimming at V came to 5 bases and at J to 1 base, leaving 8 bases not matched to a gene. The CDR3 is made up of 16 amino acids. The CDR3 region is CASSSQLDRGNTEAFF. Written as DNA, the CDR3 is TGTGCCAGCAGTTCGCAATTGGACAGGGGGAACACTGAAGCTTTCTTT.

In this sample, this clonotype turned up many times. V is TRBV20-1 and J is TRBJ1-5, with D maybe TRBD1 (5 bases). The CDR3 is made up of 16 amino acids. V lost 3 bases to trimming and J lost 4 bases, with 19 bases between them. CDR1 and CDR2 (germline): DFQATT, SNEGSKA (reference sequence). The chain's CDR3 is CSASAPSGRVNQPQHF. DNA for the CDR3: TGCAGTGCTAGTGCCCCGTCGGGGCGGGTTAATCAGCCCCAGCATTTT.

This clonotype has ten or more counts. The J gene is TRBJ1-2, the V gene TRBV20-1; D gene unclear. Germline V lookup: CDR1 DFQATT, CDR2 SNEGSKA (reference sequence). V was shortened by 1 base and J by 4 bases, with 13 bases between the two germline ends. The CDR3 is made up of 14 amino acids. The CDR3 reads CSARGQESLYGYTF. DNA for the CDR3: TGCAGTGCTAGAGGTCAGGAGAGCCTCTATGGCTACACCTTC.

This clonotype was seen ten or more times. The chain uses TRBV19 and TRBJ2-5; D is uncertain. Germline V gene lookup returns CDR1 LNHDA and CDR2 SQIVND (reference sequence). V gave up 9 bases and J gave up 1 base, with 9 bases separating them. There are 12 residues in the CDR3. The CDR3 loop is CASSRAQETQYF. The CDR3 DNA reads TGTGCCAGCTCCCGGGCCCAAGAGACCCAGTACTTC.

This clonotype was found many times. The chain employs TRBV20-1 and TRBJ1-3; possibly TRBD1 for D (6 bases). The CDR3 sequence is 14 residues long. In germline, CDR1 is DFQATT, CDR2 SNEGSKA (reference sequence). V was trimmed by 0 bases and J by 8 bases, leaving 14 bases between them. This chain's CDR3 is CSARDAGEGHTIYF. CDR3 DNA sequence: TGCAGTGCTAGAGATGCAGGGGAGGGGCACACCATATATTTT.

As to this clonotype: With a much larger clone just one base away, this may be a read error. The J gene is TRBJ2-1, the V gene TRBV5-1; D may be TRBD2 (7 bases). V was shortened by 2 bases and J by 8 bases, with 14 bases between the two germline ends. The CDR3 has 14 residues. Germline V CDR1 and CDR2: SGHRS, YFSETQ. Here the CDR3 reads CASSLQGGDDEQFF. The CDR3 bases are TGCGCCAGCAGCTTACAGGGAGGGGACGATGAGCAGTTCTTC.

This clonotype was counted many times. CDR3 in amino acids: CASSQRGYNQPQHF. CDR3 in DNA: TGTGCCAGCTCACAACGGGGTTACAATCAGCCCCAGCATTTT. The V and J genes are TRBV18 and TRBJ1-5; D is uncertain. Germline lookup yields CDR1 KGHSH and CDR2 LQKENI. Deletions cut 4 bases from V and 3 bases from J, with 10 bases between. CDR3 length: 14 amino acids.

Worth noting for this clonotype: A clone one base away is much larger, so this may be a read error. The chain carries TRBV7-6 and TRBJ1-4, with 8 bases fitting TRBD1. Germline trimming cut 3 bases from V and 6 bases from J; bases unmatched to any gene: 12. The CDR3 consists of 17 residues. From germline, CDR1 is SGHVS and CDR2 FNYEAQ. The DNA for the CDR3 is TGTGCCAGCAGCTTTTCCACCCCGGACAGGGCGTATGAAAAACTGTTTTTT. Translating gives CASSFSTPDRAYEKLFF.

This clonotype was detected ten times or more. This chain connects TRBV4-2 to TRBJ1-3, with a tentative D call TRBD1 (6 bases). Germline V lookup: CDR1 LGHNA, CDR2 YNFKEQ. The CDR3 has 16 residues. The V gene lost 4 bases and the J gene lost 3 bases, with 16 bases spanning the gap. For the CDR3, the DNA is TGTGCCAGCAGCCCGACCGACAGGAGTCATGGAAACACCATATATTTT. It is translated as CASSPTDRSHGNTIYF.

This clonotype showed up just a few times. The chain has TRBV10-3 and TRBJ2-5; TRBD1 matches at 8 bases. The CDR3 totals 17 residues. Germline CDR1 reads ENHRY; CDR2 reads SYGVKD. V lost 4 bases and J lost 4; bases outside the gene matches: 14. The CDR3 nucleotides are TGTGCCATCAGTGGGAAGGTGGAGCAGGGGGCACGAGAGACCCAGTACTTC. This translates into CAISGKVEQGARETQYF.

This clonotype came up many times. The rearrangement uses TRBV5-8 and TRBJ2-5; unclear D gene. V was shortened by 3 bases and J by 8 bases, with 17 bases between the two germline ends. The CDR3 sequence is 14 residues long. Germline V CDR1 and CDR2: SGHTS, YDEGEE. CDR3 sequence reads: CASSSPRTATTQYF. The CDR3 DNA reads as TGTGCCAGCAGCTCCCCTCGGACCGCGACAACCCAGTACTTC.

The table lists this clonotype with many counts. The chain is built from TRBV5-1 and TRBJ2-5, with D maybe TRBD2 (5 bases). Germline CDR1 SGHRS, CDR2 YFSETQ. This CDR3 spans 15 amino acids. The ends were cut back, 1 base at V and 5 bases at J, with 15 bases in the middle. The CDR3 DNA sequence: TGCGCCAGCAGCTTGTACCTAGGAGGAGGCGAGACCCAGTACTTC. Amino acids: CASSLYLGGGETQYF. The full variable domain, rest sourced from reference TRBV5-1 and TRBJ2-5, is KAGVTQTPRYLIKTRGQQVTLSCSPISGHRSVSWYQQTPGQGLQFLFEYFSETQRNKGNFPGRFSGRQFSNSRSEMNVSTLELGDSALYLCASSLYLGGGETQYFGPGTRLLVL.

The sample holds many counts of this clonotype. J is TRBJ2-7 and V is TRBV6-5; 7 bases agree with TRBD1. The CDR3 extends over 16 amino acids. Trimming at V came to 3 bases and at J to 5 bases, leaving 13 bases not matched to a gene. Germline V gene sequence: CDR1 MNHEY, CDR2 SVGAGI. The CDR3 sequence: CASSYPPGQLNHEQYF. The CDR3 bases are TGTGCCAGCAGTTATCCACCGGGACAGCTCAACCACGAGCAGTACTTC.

This clonotype was counted at least ten times. J is TRBJ1-2 and V is TRBV19; tentative D call: TRBD1 (6 bases). V lost 8 bases and J 8 bases, leaving 21 bases between the germline ends. This CDR3 spans 14 amino acids. Per the germline V gene, CDR1 is LNHDA and CDR2 is SQIVND (reference sequence). The CDR3 nucleotides read TGTGCCAGTGGGACATCCCTGCAATTCGGGGGCTACACCTTC. As protein: CASGTSLQFGGYTF. Looking up the rest from reference TRBV19 and TRBJ1-2 gives the full variable domain: DGGITQSPKYLFRKEGQNVTLSCEQNLNHDAMYWYRQDPGQGLRLIYYSQIVNDFQKGDIAEGYSVSREKKESFPLTVTSAQKNPTAFYLCASGTSLQFGGYTFGSGTRLTVV.

This chain joins TRBV20-1 and TRBJ2-1; D call uncertain. This CDR3 has 16 residues. From germline, CDR1 is DFQATT and CDR2 SNEGSKA (reference sequence). V shed 0 bases and J shed 4 bases, with 16 bases lying between them. This CDR3 reads CSARESRAAHYNEQFF. The CDR3 coding sequence is TGCAGTGCTAGAGAAAGTAGGGCAGCCCATTACAATGAGCAGTTCTTC.

This clonotype was picked up a small number of times. The chain combines TRBV4-3 with TRBJ2-5, with TRBD1 identical over 10 bases. The ends lost 10 bases at V and 5 bases at J; junction bases unmatched: 16. Germline CDR1 is LGHNA and CDR2 is YSLEER. The CDR3 runs 16 residues. The CDR3 spells CATQSLGQGTRETQYF. The CDR3 region has the DNA TGCGCCACCCAATCCCTGGGACAGGGGACTCGGGAGACCCAGTACTTC.

This clonotype was detected ten times or more. The CDR3 region is CASSLRVGWREGGGETQYF. The CDR3 bases are TGTGCCAGCAGTTTAAGAGTAGGGTGGCGGGAGGGCGGCGGGGAGACCCAGTACTTC. The chain uses TRBV12-3 or TRBV12-4 and TRBJ2-5; TRBD2 agrees at 9 bases. There are 19 residues in the CDR3. After removal of 2 bases from V and 5 bases from J, the junction contained 18 bases not matched to a gene.

This clonotype was counted ten times or more. CDR3 residues: CATSHGPYEQYF. CDR3 sequence (DNA): TGTGCCACCAGCCACGGCCCTTACGAGCAGTACTTC. J is TRBJ2-7 and V is TRBV15; D unclear. CDR3 length: 12 residues. Trimming shortened V by 5 bases and J by 4 bases, and 9 bases separated the two germline ends. Germline V lookup: CDR1 LNHNV, CDR2 YYDKDF (reference sequence).

This clonotype was detected many times. This sequence joins TRBV6-2 or TRBV6-3 and TRBJ2-6; D is undetermined. The length of the CDR3 is 13 residues. Germline CDR1 is MNHEY and CDR2 is SVGEGT. Trimming cost V 7 bases and J 2 bases, with 6 bases left between them. The CDR3 nucleotides are TGTGCCAGCATGAGGCCTGGGGCCAACGTCCTGACTTTC. Amino acid sequence: CASMRPGANVLTF.

In this sample, this clonotype turned up many times. This chain joins TRBV24-1 and TRBJ1-1, with 9 bases fitting TRBD1. V lost 8 bases to trimming and J lost 1 base; unmatched junction nucleotides: 13. Germline-derived CDR1 and CDR2 are KGHDR and SFDVKD. This CDR3 has 17 residues. The CDR3 loop is CATTRVPGQGPNTEAFF. CDR3 DNA: TGTGCCACCACACGAGTCCCGGGACAGGGACCGAACACTGAAGCTTTCTTT.

This clonotype has ten or more counts. V is TRBV9 and J is TRBJ2-7; D unclear. This CDR3 comprises 15 residues. V was cut by 0 bases and J by 0 bases, with 10 bases left in between. Looked up from germline, CDR1 is SGDLS and CDR2 is YYNGEE. The DNA for the CDR3 is TGTGCCAGCAGCGTAGCCCCAGGTCTCTCCTACGAGCAGTACTTC. This encodes CASSVAPGLSYEQYF. The variable domain in full, completed from reference TRBV9 and TRBJ2-7, reads DSGVTQTPKHLITATGQRVTLRCSPRSGDLSVYWYQQSLDQGLQFLIQYYNGEERAKGNILERFSAQQFPDLHSELNLSSLELGDSALYFCASSVAPGLSYEQYFGPGTRLTVT.

Details on this clonotype: A single base separates this from a much larger clone, so it may be a read error. The rearrangement uses TRBV5-1 and TRBJ2-2, with 7 bases identical to TRBD1. The germline CDR1 and CDR2 sequences are SGHRS and YFSETQ. The CDR3 totals 18 residues. CDR3 loop: CASSLTPGQRSYTRELFF. CDR3 nucleotides: TGCGCCAGCAGCCTAACCCCGGGACAGAGATCTTACACCCGGGAGCTGTTTTTT.